The clone carrying this T cell receptor (beta chain) was detected only once. The antigen is undetermined. This CDR3 has 13 amino acids. CDR1 KGHDR and CDR2 SFDVKD come from the germline V gene. V was clipped by 4 bases and J by 7 bases, with 11 bases between them. The sample belongs to a study of T cell responses to AZD1222 COVID-19 vaccine. Some clones are missing from TCRdb's copy, which holds only in-frame ones; the method was immunoSEQ multiplex PCR. The table has roughly 84,000 clones, around 90% seen once. Study observations and caveats: Regions 160-218 and 743-854 held dominance among vaccine-associated CD4 TCRs, which spanned spike. A rise in Spike-specific TCR breadth and depth followed two AZD1222 doses. Clonal diversity may have been underestimated, and the donors were mostly white British, with more females than males.

V gene TRBV24-1 combines with J gene TRBJ2-3; TRBD2 might be the D (6 bases). The receptor comes from an adult in good health. Sequences were derived from peripheral blood, sampled on day 0 of AZD1222 vaccination. CDR3: CATSDPLAYTQYF. The CDR3 coding sequence is TGTGCCACCAGTGACCCACTAGCCTATACGCAGTATTTT.